This T cell receptor beta chain was obtained from a study of CD8 T cells in ankylosing spondylitis. CDR3 length: 13 amino acids. Looked up from germline, CDR1 is MDHEN and CDR2 is SYDVKM. With 9 bases removed from V and 7 bases from J, the gap between germline ends came to 16 bases. This clonotype was detected a few times. No antigen is known for it. Molecular-barcoded quantitative 5'-RACE produced these TCR beta libraries. Using its own MiXCR run on the 5' RACE reads, TCRdb lists one record per CDR3 protein. Here the sample spans about 420,000 distinct CDR3 sequences, around 20% being singletons. Study outcomes and limitations: As reported, disease-linked clones showed significant enrichment in matched ankylosing spondylitis synovial fluid. Apparently characteristic of ankylosing spondylitis blood was a TCR beta motif (eight highly homologous variants).

The receptor was isolated from a male donor with ankylosing spondylitis. The rearrangement links TRBV28 to TRBJ2-1, with D perhaps assigned TRBD1 or TRBD2 (5 bases each). The specimen sequenced was blood, either unsorted or a sorted T cell fraction (not recorded which). Written as DNA, the CDR3 is TGTGCCAGTTTCCTGGGACCCTCTAATGAGCAGTTCTTC. Translation gives CASFLGPSNEQFF. The whole variable domain, filled in from reference TRBV28 and TRBJ2-1, reads DVKVTQSSRYLVKRTGEKVFLECVQDMDHENMFWYRQDPGLGLRLIYFSYDVKMKEKGDIPEGYSVSREKKERFSLILESASTNQTSMYLCASFLGPSNEQFFGPGTRLTVL.